Listed below are T cell receptor beta chains from one sample, sequenced in a study of T cell responses to AZD1222 COVID-19 vaccine. Method: immunoSEQ multiplex PCR; TCRdb's copy keeps in-frame clones and lacks some. The top ten hold 2.4% of the sample, which has some 96,000 clones, 89% seen once. Source: peripheral blood, taken on day 0 of AZD1222 vaccination. The receptors shown here come from an adult in good health. Each CDR3 is given with its conserved first and last residue.

V	J	CDR3
TRBV19	TRBJ2-7	CASSMRLLYEQYF
TRBV11-2	TRBJ2-1	CASSLTSGIRHEQFF
TRBV4-2	TRBJ2-1	CASSPLAGGLNEQFF
TRBV12-3/TRBV12-4	TRBJ1-5	CASSSGQPQHF
TRBV18	TRBJ1-2	CASSPLSAYGYTF
TRBV5-1	TRBJ2-5	CASSPPVTGTGGETQYF
TRBV19	TRBJ2-3	CASSIGTPDTQYF
TRBV18	TRBJ1-1	CASSPLDWDTEAFF
TRBV2	TRBJ1-3	CASSTDYSGNTIYF
TRBV5-1	TRBJ2-1	CASSLQRTSTNEQFF
TRBV28	TRBJ1-2	CASSSDSLSAGPNYGYTF
TRBV6-6	TRBJ2-7	CASSGVGSYEQYF
TRBV9	TRBJ1-1	CASSPSLSGQFAEAFF
TRBV5-6	TRBJ1-2	CASSPSGTGAYGYTF
TRBV21-1	TRBJ2-1	CASSNQPPSYNEQFF
TRBV7-2	TRBJ1-5	CASRPPGGGTQPQHF
TRBV6-5	TRBJ1-2	CASSQPGTDYYGYTF
TRBV30	TRBJ1-5	CAWSGGLSNQPQHF
TRBV27	TRBJ1-6	CATGYRGWGSPLHF
TRBV6-1	TRBJ1-1	CASSDPGQGKTEAFF
TRBV6-5	TRBJ1-1	CASSYQGGVLGAAFF
TRBV3-1/TRBV3-2	TRBJ1-5	CASSQDGRQPQHF
TRBV7-8	TRBJ1-2	CASSFGDGYTF
TRBV2	TRBJ2-1	CASRRVVINNEQFF
TRBV5-6	TRBJ2-1	CASSFDEYNEQFF
TRBV18	TRBJ2-7	CASSPRDGSYEQYF
TRBV19	TRBJ1-6	CASSDSLNSPLHF
TRBV6-1	TRBJ1-6	CASSDWAGQGSSPLHF
TRBV12-3/TRBV12-4	TRBJ1-4	CASSLEGRGGLFF
TRBV10-1	TRBJ2-7	CASSEGGTSEKQYF
TRBV5-1	TRBJ2-7	CASSLGLAGSSYEQYF
TRBV7-2	TRBJ2-2	CASSFGPRGGKTGELFF
TRBV4-2	TRBJ2-2	CASSQGGASSFANTGELFF
TRBV3-1/TRBV3-2	TRBJ1-1	CASSRMNTEAFF
TRBV3-1/TRBV3-2	TRBJ2-1	CASSQRGYNEQFF
TRBV30	TRBJ2-1	CAWSRLAGFDEQFF
TRBV18	TRBJ2-5	CASSPRVGAGETQYF
TRBV23-1	TRBJ1-2	CASSQFGAVYGYTF
TRBV19	TRBJ2-3	CASSIRADTQYF
TRBV10-2	TRBJ2-7	CASSTKQGYYEQYF
TRBV29-1	TRBJ1-1	CSVSNRITEAFF
TRBV5-1	TRBJ2-7	CASSQNPGEQYF
TRBV7-9	TRBJ1-1	CASSQGTVTEAFF
TRBV27	TRBJ2-1	CASRTDGTSFYEQFF
TRBV7-9	TRBJ2-3	CASSARLAPADTQYF
TRBV30	TRBJ1-3	CAWRGQSGNTIYF
TRBV6-1	TRBJ2-5	CASSEAFTRQETQYF
TRBV4-1	TRBJ2-7	CASSQEARAYEQYF
TRBV4-3	TRBJ1-6	CASSRSLDVINSPLHF
TRBV7-9	TRBJ2-2	CASSLGQGNTGELFF
TRBV12-3/TRBV12-4	TRBJ2-5	CASSSRWETQYF
TRBV3-1/TRBV3-2	TRBJ2-2	CASSQDPWTSGSRSTGELFF
TRBV5-1	TRBJ1-4	CASSPPGQGNEKLFF
TRBV19	TRBJ2-5	CASSINGLAGAVQETQYF
TRBV6-5	TRBJ2-3	CASRVAGSTDTQYF